The clone carrying this T cell receptor (beta chain) has only a few counts. What it binds is unknown. Germline values: CDR1 SGHDT, CDR2 YYEEEE. The CDR3 has 16 amino acids. Trimming took 0 bases from V and 1 from J; bases not matched to a gene: 5. The data belong to a study of T cells in Graves' hyperthyroidism and ophthalmopathy. Whole-study results and caveats: A median around 6 months before onset, the model predicted ophthalmopathy.

Template material for amplifying TCR beta CDR3 regions consisted of RNA transcripts. The primer set for the first-round RT-PCR of the TCR CDR3 was HTBI. TCRdb independently ran MiXCR on the multiplex PCR reads; one entry per CDR3 protein. The table shows some 320,000 distinct CDR3 sequences, with roughly 15% occurring only once. Diagnostic decisions used clinical symptoms, serum thyroxine and TRAb, thyroid ultrasound and orbital computed tomography. An approximately 9.4 ml volume of fresh peripheral blood provided the PBMCs. The J gene is TRBJ2-7, the V gene TRBV5-6; TRBD1 matches 9 bases. The sequenced material came from blood. The source of this sequence is a woman between 35 and 50 years old with Graves' ophthalmopathy. For the CDR3, the DNA is TGTGCCAGCAGCTTGGCTTGGGACAGGGAATCCTACGAGCAGTACTTC. Amino acid sequence: CASSLAWDRESYEQYF.